A single sample gave rise to the 4 T cell receptor beta chains below, sequenced in a study of CD8 T cells in ankylosing spondylitis. Their antigens remain unidentified. TCRdb re-called the 5' RACE reads with MiXCR, one entry per CDR3 protein. The sample lists approximately 550,000 distinct CDR3 sequences, about 12% occurring once. Study-wide findings and caveats: For ankylosing spondylitis blood, a TCR beta motif of several highly homologous variants appeared characteristic.

Sequenced material: blood, either unsorted or a sorted T cell fraction (not recorded which). The origin of the receptors is a male donor with ankylosing spondylitis.

The gene calls are TRBV11-2 and TRBJ2-4, with D unresolved. The CDR3 length is 13 residues. Deletions cut 0 bases from V and 9 bases from J, with 9 bases between. CDR1 and CDR2 (germline): SGHAT, FQNNGV. CDR3 protein: CASSLDRRGIQYF. CDR3 in DNA: TGTGCCAGCAGCTTAGATAGGCGAGGCATTCAGTACTTC.

A single count supports this clonotype. The chain couples TRBV10-3 to TRBJ1-1; 10 nucleotides agree with TRBD1. The trim removed 10 bases at V and 0 bases at J, leaving 5 bases unmatched. The CDR3 has 14 residues. Per the germline V gene, CDR1 is ENHRY and CDR2 is SYGVKD. CDR3 coding DNA: TGTGCCAGCAAGACAGGGGGCCTGAACACTGAAGCTTTCTTT. Encoded protein: CASKTGGLNTEAFF.

This chain uses TRBV27 with TRBJ2-7, with TRBD2 matching over 11 bases. The CDR3 sequence is 15 residues long. V lost 6 bases, J lost 4 bases, and 8 bases stayed unmatched. CDR1 MNHEY and CDR2 SMNVEV come from the germline V gene (reference sequence). The chain's CDR3 is CASSQTGTSGYEQYV. CDR3 sequence (DNA): TGTGCCAGCAGCCAGACCGGGACTAGCGGATACGAGCAGTACGTC.

Ten or more counts support this clonotype. The chain employs TRBV15 and TRBJ1-1; no clear D gene. Germline CDR1 LNHNV, CDR2 YYDKDF (reference sequence). Deletions cut 1 base from V and 1 base from J, with 4 bases between. The CDR3 has 13 amino acids. CDR3 loop: CATSRVTNTEAFF. The CDR3 DNA reads TGTGCCACCAGCAGAGTAACGAACACTGAAGCTTTCTTT. The full variable domain, its missing parts supplied by reference TRBV15 and TRBJ1-1, is DAMVIQNPRYQVTQFGKPVTLSCSQTLNHNVMYWYQQKSSQAPKLLFHYYDKDFNNEADTPDNFQSRRPNTSFCFLDIRSPGLGDTAMYLCATSRVTNTEAFFGQGTRLTVV.